This passage covers 8 T cell receptor beta chains from one sample sequenced in a study of CD8 T cells in Susac syndrome. Random hexamers served to reverse transcribe roughly 0.5 to 1 ug RNA. TCRdb re-called the immunoSEQ multiplex PCR reads through MiXCR, storing one row per CDR3 protein. The sample lists about 120,000 distinct CDR3 sequences; 96% were seen once. Sequencing used CD4+ T cells from PBMCs. The receptors derive from a human donor with Susac syndrome.

This clonotype was picked up a small number of times. The chain carries TRBV15 and TRBJ2-7; the D gene could be TRBD1 or TRBD2 (6 bases each). Trimming cost V 6 bases and J 6 bases, with 15 bases left between them. This CDR3 is 13 amino acids long. CDR1 is LNHNV and CDR2 is YYDKDF in the germline V gene (reference sequence). Here the CDR3 DNA reads TGTGCCACCAGTAGGGGGGATATAGCCGAGCAGTACTTC. Protein: CATSRGDIAEQYF.

This clonotype was seen only once. The rearrangement joins TRBV5-1 to TRBJ2-1, with 10 bases aligning to TRBD2. The CDR3 sequence is 15 residues long. The germline CDR1 and CDR2 sequences are SGHRS and YFSETQ. The junction had 11 bases not matched to a gene; V was cut back by 4 bases and J by 10 bases. Written as DNA, the CDR3 is TGCGCCAGCAGCGGGGGACTAGCGAGTGCACAGGAGCAGTTCTTC. Its protein product is CASSGGLASAQEQFF.

The rearrangement uses TRBV7-2 and TRBJ2-7; D is possibly TRBD1 (6 bases). The V end was cut by 4 bases, the J end by 1 base, with 14 bases between. Germline-derived CDR1 and CDR2 are SGHTA and FQGNSA. The CDR3 loop spans 15 amino acids. CDR3 in DNA: TGTGCCAGCAGCTCAGACTACAGGGCTTCCTACGAGCAGTACTTC. This codes for CASSSDYRASYEQYF.

This clonotype was observed once. The chain recombines TRBV7-2 with TRBJ2-7, with D possibly TRBD2 on 5 matching bases. V lost 1 base and J 2 bases, leaving 9 bases between the germline ends. The germline gives CDR1 SGHTA, CDR2 FQGNSA. The CDR3 extends over 14 amino acids. CDR3 sequence: CASSLVPGTYEQYF. CDR3 nucleotide sequence: TGTGCCAGCAGCTTAGTGCCGGGAACCTACGAGCAGTACTTC.

The rearrangement joins TRBV20-1 to TRBJ2-5; either TRBD1 or TRBD2 may fit D (6 bases each). Germline loops: CDR1 DFQATT, CDR2 SNEGSKA (reference sequence). V lost 6 bases to trimming and J lost 5 bases, with 13 bases between them. CDR3 length: 12 amino acids. The CDR3 spells CSATLGGETQYF. The DNA of the CDR3 is TGCAGTGCCACTCTGGGGGGCGAGACCCAGTACTTC.

CDR3 residues: CSVVHRNTEAFF. CDR3 coding DNA: TGCAGCGTTGTACACCGGAACACTGAAGCTTTCTTT. The chain links TRBV29-1 to TRBJ1-1; no reliable D call. This CDR3 has 12 amino acids. Germline V lookup: CDR1 SQVTM, CDR2 ANQGSEA. Trimming stripped 4 bases from V and 1 base from J, with 7 bases between.

This clonotype appeared a single time. The rearrangement links TRBV3-1 to TRBJ2-4, with D possibly called TRBD1 or TRBD2 (6 bases each). Trimming took 1 base from V and 7 from J, leaving 8 bases between them. This CDR3 is built from 13 residues. The V gene's germline CDR1 is LGHDT and CDR2 YNNKEL (reference sequence). For the CDR3, the DNA is TGTGCCAGCAGCCAAGGGAGGGGGAACATTCAGTACTTC. The encoded protein is CASSQGRGNIQYF.

The chain combines TRBV12-3 or TRBV12-4 with TRBJ2-1; 15 bases align to TRBD2. With V trimmed by 7 bases and J by 7 bases, 5 bases remained unmatched. The CDR3 runs 15 residues. The CDR3 DNA sequence: TGTGCCAGCAACCTGGGACTAGCGGGAGGAAATGAGCAGTTCTTC. This gives the protein CASNLGLAGGNEQFF.